This TCR beta chain comes out of a study of blood T cell repertoires in COVID-19. At the level of the study: Italy, Spain and the United States were the sources of the convalescent and acute COVID-19 samples. PBMCs, B-cell-depleted T cells, or T cells were the source of the cDNA or gDNA that made up the material.

Germline V gives CDR1 SEHNR, CDR2 FQNEAQ (reference sequence). This CDR3 contains 16 residues. V lost 1 base to trimming and J lost 3 bases, with 13 bases between them. Original data processing: The authors estimated nucleated cell counts from reference gene primer amplification. The table came from immunoSEQ multiplex PCR; TCRdb's copy has only in-frame clones and leaves some out. V and J calls and clone size come straight from that table; D and trimming were deduced from the DNA. The sample carries some 220,000 clones, approximately 80% recorded once. Sequencing input: peripheral blood. This chain joins TRBV7-9 and TRBJ1-3; D gene ambiguous. The clonotype was recovered from a woman aged 55-69 years who had recovered from COVID-19. CDR3 DNA sequence: TGTGCCAGCAGCTTAGTTTACGGCCGAGGTGGAAACACCATATATTTT. This gives the protein CASSLVYGRGGNTIYF.